The clone carrying this T cell receptor (beta chain) was counted ten times or more. With 10-nucleotide random UMIs, 5'RACE was used to make the cDNA. Each CDR3 protein is one row after TCRdb ran MiXCR on the 5' RACE reads. Of around 79,000 distinct CDR3 sequences listed, over 12% are singletons. These data are taken from a study of neurological immune-mediated disorders. CDR3 length equals 13 residues. The V and J ends lost 4 bases and 5 bases respectively, with 12 bases between them. The germline gives CDR1 SGHRS, CDR2 YFSETQ. This chain joins TRBV5-1 and TRBJ2-5; the D is unclear. Sequences were obtained from PBMCs. This clonotype was sampled from a woman between 50 and 59 years old in good health. CDR3 coding DNA: TGCGCCAGCAGCACCGGAGATGGGGAGACCCAGTACTTC. Protein: CASSTGDGETQYF.